Below are 28 T cell receptor beta chains sequenced from a single sample in a study of response to subunit inactivated influenza vaccine. Via MiXCR, TCRdb re-called the RT-PCR reads, giving one row per CDR3 protein. The sample includes 400,000 to 650,000 distinct CDR3 sequences, under 8.5% of them seen just once. This specimen was PBMCs from blood, taken around 2 years after vaccination. These TCRs come from a man between 50 and 69 years old who received an inactivated influenza vaccine.

The V call is TRBV4-1, the J call TRBJ2-2; D is unresolved. Per germline, CDR1 MGHRA and CDR2 YSYEKL. Trimming removed 0 bases from V and 7 bases from J, with 9 bases in between. There are 14 residues in the CDR3. The CDR3 coding sequence is TGCGCCAGCAGCCAAGATTTAGTTGTCGGGGAGCTGTTTTTT. Its translation: CASSQDLVVGELFF.

The rearrangement links TRBV9 to TRBJ2-1; 8 bases line up with TRBD1. V gave up 0 bases and J gave up 2 bases; unmatched junction bases: 1. This CDR3 contains 15 residues. The germline CDR1 and CDR2 sequences are SGDLS and YYNGEE. The CDR3 protein is CASSVVDRAYNEQFF. The CDR3 coding sequence is TGTGCCAGCAGCGTAGTGGACAGGGCCTACAATGAGCAGTTCTTC.

Here the CDR3 reads CAWAPGLGVKQYF. The CDR3, as DNA: TGTGCCTGGGCCCCGGGACTAGGGGTAAAGCAGTACTTC. This sequence joins TRBV30 and TRBJ2-7; 8 positions agree with TRBD2. CDR3 length equals 13 residues. Per germline, CDR1 GTSNPN and CDR2 SVGIG (reference sequence). The V gene end was trimmed by 5 bases and the J gene end by 8 bases; junction bases not matched to a gene: 11.

This clonotype was detected a few times. The genes are TRBV20-1 and TRBJ1-6; possibly TRBD1 for D (5 bases). The V end lost 6 bases, the J end lost 1 base, and 13 bases lay between the germline ends. The CDR3 extends over 15 amino acids. Looked up from germline, CDR1 is DFQATT and CDR2 is SNEGSKA (reference sequence). The CDR3 loop reads CSAPRGGSYNSPLHF. The CDR3 DNA follows: TGCAGTGCCCCCCGGGGGGGGTCCTATAATTCACCCCTCCACTTT.

The chain is built from TRBV28 and TRBJ2-7; 7 bases match TRBD1. Germline V CDR1 and CDR2: MDHEN, SYDVKM. The CDR3 runs to 13 residues. V shed 6 bases, J shed 6 bases, and the junction held 8 bases outside the gene matches. CDR3 bases: TGTGCCAGCAGGAGACAGGGACCCCTCGAGCAGTACTTC. Its protein product is CASRRQGPLEQYF. Supplemented by reference TRBV28 and TRBJ2-7, the full variable domain reads DVKVTQSSRYLVKRTGEKVFLECVQDMDHENMFWYRQDPGLGLRLIYFSYDVKMKEKGDIPEGYSVSREKKERFSLILESASTNQTSMYLCASRRQGPLEQYFGPGTRLTVT.

The sample holds a few counts of this clonotype. The V gene is TRBV29-1, the J gene TRBJ2-7, with TRBD1 matching over 10 bases. Germline V gene sequence: CDR1 SQVTM, CDR2 ANQGSEA. The CDR3 totals 13 residues. V shed 6 bases and J 3 bases; nucleotides not matched to a gene: 5. CDR3: CSVTGTGVYEQYF. The DNA for the CDR3 is TGCAGCGTGACCGGGACAGGGGTCTACGAGCAGTACTTC.

This clonotype was seen repeatedly, ten times or more. This chain links TRBV20-1 with TRBJ2-5; TRBD2 is a possible D gene (5 bases). V lost 2 bases and J lost 2, with 9 bases in between. There are 13 residues in the CDR3. Germline V gene lookup returns CDR1 DFQATT and CDR2 SNEGSKA (reference sequence). The CDR3 spells CSARPSGQETQYF. The DNA for the CDR3 is TGCAGTGCTAGACCGAGCGGACAAGAGACCCAGTACTTC.

At least ten counts were recorded for this clonotype. The CDR3 coding sequence is TGTGCCAGCAGTCGGACAGGGACCAAAAACATTCAGTACTTC. Translation gives CASSRTGTKNIQYF. This sequence joins TRBV12-3 or TRBV12-4 and TRBJ2-4, with TRBD1 identical over 8 bases. The CDR3 runs to 14 residues. Trimming cost V 5 bases and J 2 bases; bases outside gene matches: 2.

This clonotype was counted at least ten times. The genes are TRBV12-3 or TRBV12-4 and TRBJ2-7; D might be TRBD2 (6 bases). V dropped 2 bases and J dropped 0 bases, with 11 bases sitting between them. The CDR3 has 15 amino acids. The CDR3 loop is CASSLLPGSSYEQYF. The CDR3 nucleotides are TGTGCCAGCAGTTTATTACCCGGGAGCTCCTACGAGCAGTACTTC.

This rearrangement joins TRBV24-1 to TRBJ1-1, with D perhaps TRBD1 (5 bases). This CDR3 has 15 amino acids. The ends were cut back, 2 bases at V and 5 bases at J, with 14 bases in the middle. The germline V gene encodes CDR1 KGHDR and CDR2 SFDVKD. The CDR3 region has the DNA TGTGCCACCAGTGATTCTAAGACCGGGGGGACTGAAGCTTTCTTT. Amino acids: CATSDSKTGGTEAFF.

This rearrangement joins TRBV20-1 to TRBJ2-3; 9 positions agree with TRBD1. Germline CDR1 and CDR2: DFQATT and SNEGSKA (reference sequence). V dropped 5 bases and J dropped 0; count of bases not matched to a gene: 6. CDR3 size: 15 residues. CDR3 DNA: TGCAGTGCTGAGAACAGGGGGCGAAGCACAGATACGCAGTATTTT. Residues: CSAENRGRSTDTQYF.

The sample holds a few counts of this clonotype. The CDR3 nucleotides read TGTGCCAGCAGCTCCGGGTTAGGCAAAAACATTCAGTACTTC. It is translated as CASSSGLGKNIQYF. The chain has TRBV6-1 and TRBJ2-4, with D unclear. Per the germline V gene, CDR1 is MNHNS and CDR2 is SASEGT. Trimming pared 6 bases from V and 3 bases from J, leaving 12 bases between. The CDR3 sequence is 14 residues long.

This clonotype was found many times. The chain carries TRBV5-8 and TRBJ1-4; D ambiguous. CDR3 length: 13 residues. Germline lookup yields CDR1 SGHTS and CDR2 YDEGEE. Trimming removed 4 bases from V and 6 bases from J, with 10 bases in between. The CDR3 DNA is TGTGCCAGCAGCGTAGGGTGGGATGAAAAACTGTTTTTT. It specifies CASSVGWDEKLFF.

The chain employs TRBV6-1 and TRBJ2-7; 8 nucleotides line up with TRBD1. This CDR3 region has 14 residues. V shed 3 bases, J shed 0 bases, and the junction held 1 base outside the gene matches. Germline V gene data show CDR1 as MNHNS and CDR2 as SASEGT. CDR3: CASSDTGGSYEQYF. CDR3 in DNA: TGTGCCAGCAGTGACACAGGGGGCTCCTACGAGCAGTACTTC.

In its sample, this clonotype was seen a few times. The chain combines TRBV20-1 with TRBJ1-5; D not resolved. CDR1 DFQATT and CDR2 SNEGSKA come from the germline V gene (reference sequence). Trimming removed 6 bases at V and 4 bases at J, with 16 bases between. The CDR3 has 14 amino acids. In nucleotides, the CDR3 is TGCAGTGCCCATCAACAGAGTCCAAATCAGCCCCAGCATTTT. Amino acid sequence: CSAHQQSPNQPQHF.

In its sample, this clonotype was seen a few times. The V and J genes are TRBV20-1 and TRBJ2-1, with 13 positions matching TRBD2. Germline CDR1 DFQATT, CDR2 SNEGSKA (reference sequence). The CDR3 sequence is 13 residues long. V was clipped by 3 bases and J by 8 bases; unmatched bases: 1. In DNA form, the CDR3 reads TGCAGTGCTAGGGGACTAGCGGGATATGAGCAGTTCTTC. Translation gives CSARGLAGYEQFF.

This clonotype was observed a handful of times. V usage is TRBV28 and J usage is TRBJ2-7; D is possibly TRBD1 or TRBD2 (5 bases each). Trimming left V 4 bases short and J 1 base short, with 14 bases between. Per germline, CDR1 MDHEN and CDR2 SYDVKM. The CDR3 extends over 15 amino acids. The CDR3 region has the DNA TGTGCCAGCAGTTCCGGGGACGAAAGATCCTACGAGCAGTACTTC. It is translated as CASSSGDERSYEQYF. The variable domain in full, completed from reference TRBV28 and TRBJ2-7, reads DVKVTQSSRYLVKRTGEKVFLECVQDMDHENMFWYRQDPGLGLRLIYFSYDVKMKEKGDIPEGYSVSREKKERFSLILESASTNQTSMYLCASSSGDERSYEQYFGPGTRLTVT.

Ten or more counts support this clonotype. The chain links TRBV12-3 or TRBV12-4 to TRBJ2-2; possible D gene TRBD1, 6 bases. Trimming pared 8 bases from V and 1 base from J, leaving 14 bases between. The CDR3 has 15 amino acids. The CDR3 region has the DNA TGTGCCAGCCAACTTGGGGGCCAGAACACCGGGGAGCTGTTTTTT. Translation gives CASQLGGQNTGELFF.

This clonotype has a count of ten or more. This rearrangement joins TRBV4-3 to TRBJ1-4; no firm D call. Germline V CDR1 and CDR2: LGHNA, YSLEER. This CDR3 comprises 14 residues. V lost 0 bases and J lost 5, with 7 bases in between. CDR3 sequence reads: CASSQEAVNEKLFF. The CDR3 DNA sequence: TGCGCCAGCAGCCAAGAGGCCGTAAATGAAAAACTGTTTTTT.

This clonotype has at least ten counts. The V call is TRBV4-1, the J call TRBJ2-7, with 7 bases identical to TRBD2. CDR3 length: 14 residues. The ends lost 2 bases at V and 4 bases at J; junction bases unmatched: 5. CDR1 and CDR2 (germline): MGHRA, YSYEKL. The CDR3 DNA follows: TGCGCCAGCAGCCAATCCGGGACTACTTACGAGCAGTACTTC. Residues: CASSQSGTTYEQYF.

This clonotype was picked up many times. The J gene is TRBJ2-1, the V gene TRBV12-3 or TRBV12-4, with D perhaps matching TRBD2 (6 bases). CDR3 size: 13 residues. V lost 5 bases to trimming and J lost 10 bases, with 15 bases between them. The DNA for the CDR3 is TGTGCCAGCAGTAACGACGTTGGGGGGGAGCAGTTCTTC. This gives the protein CASSNDVGGEQFF.

This clonotype has ten or more counts. The V gene is TRBV5-1, the J gene TRBJ2-1; a possible D gene is TRBD1 (5 bases). V lost 5 bases, J lost 5 bases, and 14 bases lay in between. Germline CDR1 and CDR2: SGHRS and YFSETQ. This CDR3 spans 14 amino acids. The CDR3 loop reads CASRAQGLDNEQFF. The DNA of the CDR3 is TGCGCCAGCAGAGCTCAGGGTTTGGACAATGAGCAGTTCTTC.

This clonotype was seen many times. The V call is TRBV7-8, the J call TRBJ1-1, with 9 bases that match TRBD1. Germline CDR1 reads SGHVS; CDR2 reads FQNEAQ. The CDR3 has 13 residues. The V gene end was trimmed by 4 bases and the J gene end by 8 bases; junction bases not matched to a gene: 5. This chain's CDR3 is CASSWDRAGEAFF. CDR3 coding DNA: TGTGCCAGCAGCTGGGACAGGGCGGGGGAAGCTTTCTTT.

This clonotype was observed at least ten times. This CDR3 reads CASSPGTAGHTEAFF. In nucleotides, the CDR3 is TGTGCCAGCAGCCCCGGGACCGCCGGTCACACTGAAGCTTTCTTT. The rearrangement uses TRBV11-2 and TRBJ1-1, with TRBD1 as a possible D gene (5 bases). The CDR3 is made up of 15 amino acids. Trimming cost V 5 bases and J 3 bases, with 16 bases left between them. Germline V gene lookup returns CDR1 SGHAT and CDR2 FQNNGV.

This chain links TRBV9 with TRBJ2-7; unclear D gene. The CDR3 is 14 amino acids. V was shortened by 4 bases and J by 5 bases, with 16 bases between the two germline ends. The germline V gene encodes CDR1 SGDLS and CDR2 YYNGEE. CDR3 residues: CASSPGPFGDEQYF. Written as DNA, the CDR3 is TGTGCCAGCAGCCCCGGCCCTTTCGGCGACGAGCAGTACTTC. Based on the CDR3 plus reference TRBV9 and TRBJ2-7, the full variable domain is DSGVTQTPKHLITATGQRVTLRCSPRSGDLSVYWYQQSLDQGLQFLIQYYNGEERAKGNILERFSAQQFPDLHSELNLSSLELGDSALYFCASSPGPFGDEQYFGPGTRLTVT.

The sample holds many counts of this clonotype. This chain connects TRBV6-1 to TRBJ2-2; D possibly corresponds to TRBD2 (5 bases). Trimming removed 4 bases at V and 5 bases at J, with 11 bases between. Germline CDR1 is MNHNS and CDR2 is SASEGT. This CDR3 has 14 amino acids. This chain's CDR3 is CASSALGETGELFF. The CDR3 DNA is TGTGCCAGCAGTGCGCTTGGGGAGACCGGGGAGCTGTTTTTT.

This clonotype occurred a few times. This chain joins TRBV2 and TRBJ1-1; D remains ambiguous. The CDR3 contains 17 residues. The germline gives CDR1 SNHLY, CDR2 FYNNEI. V lost 4 bases and J 0 bases, leaving 18 bases between the germline ends. CDR3 sequence: CASSVGKFTTMNTEAFF. The CDR3, as DNA: TGTGCCAGCAGTGTGGGCAAATTTACAACGATGAACACTGAAGCTTTCTTT. Full variable domain (remainder filled in from reference TRBV2 and TRBJ1-1): EPEVTQTPSHQVTQMGQEVILRCVPISNHLYFYWYRQILGQKVEFLVSFYNNEISEKSEIFDDQFSVERPDGSNFTLKIRSTKLEDSAMYFCASSVGKFTTMNTEAFFGQGTRLTVV.

The genes are TRBV20-1 and TRBJ2-3; possible D gene TRBD2, 6 bases. There are 17 residues in the CDR3. Germline loops: CDR1 DFQATT, CDR2 SNEGSKA (reference sequence). CDR3 sequence: CRGGTVLALGPPDTQYF. The CDR3 coding sequence is TGCAGGGGAGGCACCGTTCTAGCCCTAGGCCCGCCAGATACGCAGTATTTT.